These 16 T cell receptor beta chains originate from one sample sequenced in a study of blood T cells in healthy people across ages. For the second PCR, which ran for about 6 to 11 cycles, a sample-barcoded 5' primer and a J-beta primer mix were used. TCRdb reanalysed the 5' RACE reads using MiXCR and keeps one entry per CDR3 protein. The sample holds 600,000 to 1,000,000 distinct CDR3 sequences; 55% to 75% are singletons and the top ten take 22%. The sequenced material came from blood. The source of these receptors is a man under 40 in good health.

The chain joins TRBV12-3 or TRBV12-4 to TRBJ2-7, with no clear D. The V gene lost 4 bases and the J gene lost 4 bases, with 11 bases spanning the gap. The CDR3 contains 13 residues. CDR3 in amino acids: CASSCGGPYEQYF. CDR3 coding DNA: TGTGCCAGCAGTTGCGGTGGACCATACGAGCAGTACTTC.

J is TRBJ2-7 and V is TRBV10-3, with D perhaps matching TRBD1 or TRBD2 (6 bases each). The CDR3 spans 13 residues. Looked up from germline, CDR1 is ENHRY and CDR2 is SYGVKD. V dropped 4 bases and J dropped 3 bases, with 10 bases sitting between them. Here the CDR3 reads CAISVGGHYEQYF. For the CDR3, the DNA is TGTGCCATCAGTGTAGGGGGGCACTACGAGCAGTACTTC.

This clonotype turned up a few times. This chain links TRBV20-1 with TRBJ1-5, with TRBD1 matching 7 bases. With 4 bases clipped from V and 9 bases from J, the junction kept 15 bases outside the gene matches. The germline gives CDR1 DFQATT, CDR2 SNEGSKA (reference sequence). The CDR3 is 15 amino acids. The CDR3 coding sequence is TGCAGTGCTAAAGGGGACAGCCGGTCGTTGATGCCCCAGCATTTT. Its protein product is CSAKGDSRSLMPQHF.

The chain joins TRBV29-1 to TRBJ2-6; D remains ambiguous. In germline, CDR1 is SQVTM, CDR2 ANQGSEA. V was trimmed by 5 bases and J by 4 bases, leaving 9 bases between them. The CDR3 length is 13 residues. CDR3 sequence: CSVFPGGANVLTF. CDR3 nucleotide sequence: TGCAGCGTTTTTCCAGGAGGGGCCAACGTCCTGACTTTC.

This clonotype was found many times. J is TRBJ2-1 and V is TRBV4-1; the match to TRBD1 covers 8 bases. Germline CDR1 is MGHRA and CDR2 is YSYEKL. The CDR3 runs 15 residues. After removal of 1 base from V and 2 bases from J, the junction contained 1 base not matched to a gene. CDR3: CASSQATGAYNEQFF. Written as DNA, the CDR3 is TGCGCCAGCAGCCAAGCGACAGGGGCCTACAATGAGCAGTTCTTC.

The rearrangement links TRBV7-9 to TRBJ2-7, with D perhaps TRBD1 (5 bases). Germline CDR1 and CDR2: SEHNR and FQNEAQ (reference sequence). V was pared by 5 bases and J by 6 bases, with 17 bases between. CDR3 size: 14 residues. The CDR3 loop is CASSQTGHGREQYF. Written as DNA, the CDR3 is TGTGCCAGCAGCCAAACAGGACATGGGCGCGAGCAGTACTTC. Using reference TRBV7-9 and TRBJ2-7 for the parts outside the CDR3, the full variable domain is DTGVSQNPRHKITKRGQNVTFRCDPISEHNRLYWYRQTLGQGPEFLTYFQNEAQLEKSRLLSDRFSAERPKGSFSTLEIQRTEQGDSAMYLCASSQTGHGREQYFGPGTRLTVT.

The V gene is TRBV20-1, the J gene TRBJ2-5; no firm D call. The DNA end lines up better with TRBJ2-7; the J call may be wrong. Germline assignment: CDR1 DFQATT and CDR2 SNEGSKA (reference sequence). This CDR3 contains 12 residues. In DNA form, the CDR3 reads TGCAGTGCTAGAGACGGTTGGGACGAGCAGTACTTC. Protein sequence: CSARDGWDEQYF.

This clonotype has a single count. The chain recombines TRBV12-3 or TRBV12-4 with TRBJ2-3; tentative D call: TRBD2 (6 bases). V shed 5 bases and J shed 4 bases, with 13 bases lying between them. The CDR3 spans 14 residues. The CDR3 coding sequence is TGTGCCAGCAGTGGCGGAGGGGCAGCAGATACGCAGTATTTT. Translation: CASSGGGAADTQYF.

The J gene is TRBJ1-2, the V gene TRBV28, with 8 bases fitting TRBD1. This CDR3 has 14 amino acids. V was clipped by 5 bases and J by 8 bases; unmatched bases: 10. CDR1 is MDHEN and CDR2 is SYDVKM in the germline V gene. For the CDR3, the DNA is TGTGCCAGCAGTCGACTCGGACAGGGCTGGGGCTACACCTTC. Translating it yields CASSRLGQGWGYTF.

V usage is TRBV9 and J usage is TRBJ2-1; D is unclear. V was pared by 0 bases and J by 3 bases, with 13 bases between. Germline loops: CDR1 SGDLS, CDR2 YYNGEE. This CDR3 has 16 amino acids. The CDR3 DNA sequence: TGTGCCAGCAGCGTAGCTGGTTCTAGATTCTACAATGAGCAGTTCTTC. Translation gives CASSVAGSRFYNEQFF.

This chain connects TRBV5-1 to TRBJ2-1; 7 positions agree with TRBD1. This CDR3 is 16 amino acids long. Germline V gene data show CDR1 as SGHRS and CDR2 as YFSETQ. After removal of 1 base from V and 5 bases from J, the junction contained 9 bases not matched to a gene. The CDR3 protein is CASSLRVGTDNNEQFF. As DNA, the CDR3 is TGCGCCAGCAGCTTGAGGGTCGGGACAGACAACAATGAGCAGTTCTTC.

This rearrangement joins TRBV5-1 to TRBJ2-1; D ambiguous. Germline V lookup: CDR1 SGHRS, CDR2 YFSETQ. The CDR3 consists of 15 residues. V was shortened by 4 bases and J by 0 bases, with 11 bases between the two germline ends. The CDR3 region has the DNA TGCGCCAGCAGCAAAGACGAGAGCTCCTACAATGAGCAGTTCTTC. It is translated as CASSKDESSYNEQFF.

This chain joins TRBV28 and TRBJ1-5; 12 nucleotides line up with TRBD1. Germline V CDR1 and CDR2: MDHEN, SYDVKM. Trimming took 3 bases from V and 6 from J; bases not matched to a gene: 3. The CDR3 is 15 amino acids. CDR3 nucleotide sequence: TGTGCCAGCAGTTTCGGGGGACAGGGGGCTCAGCCCCAGCATTTT. Its translation: CASSFGGQGAQPQHF.

In this sample, this clonotype turned up a few times. One base away lies a much larger clone, so this may be a sequencing read error. The chain is built from TRBV6-5 and TRBJ2-7; no clear D. The CDR3 is made up of 11 amino acids. Germline CDR1 is MNHEY and CDR2 is SVGAGI. This CDR3 is CASSYSHEQYF. CDR3 nucleotide sequence: TGTGCCAGCAGTTACTCCCACGAGCAGTACTTC.

The chain employs TRBV4-3 and TRBJ2-7; the match to TRBD2 covers 8 bases. V gave up 2 bases and J gave up 4 bases; unmatched junction bases: 7. The CDR3 runs to 15 residues. CDR1 and CDR2 (germline): LGHNA, YSLEER. CDR3 region: CASSQSAGAGYEQYF. DNA of the CDR3: TGCGCCAGCAGCCAATCAGCGGGAGCCGGTTACGAGCAGTACTTC.

This chain joins TRBV5-1 and TRBJ2-1; maybe TRBD2 (5 bases). CDR1 is SGHRS and CDR2 is YFSETQ in the germline V gene. CDR3 length: 17 residues. Trimming pared 4 bases from V and 2 bases from J, leaving 19 bases between. CDR3: CASSPPLSGSTYNEQFF. The CDR3 DNA is TGCGCCAGCAGCCCACCTTTATCGGGATCAACCTACAATGAGCAGTTCTTC.